Presented here are 15 T cell receptor beta chains from one specimen sequenced in a study of T cell responses to AZD1222 COVID-19 vaccine. Using immunoSEQ multiplex PCR, the repertoire was profiled, and TCRdb retains in-frame clones only, with some absent. The sample records more than 100,000 clones, approximately 90% being singletons. The sample here was peripheral blood, taken on day 0 of AZD1222 vaccination. These receptors were obtained from an adult in good health.

This clone was seen a few times. The identical CDR3 is also encoded by other nucleotide sequences in the sample. This rearrangement joins TRBV28 to TRBJ2-7, with no clear D. V shed 2 bases and J shed 4 bases, with 3 bases lying between them. CDR1 is MDHEN and CDR2 is SYDVKM in the germline V gene. The CDR3 has 11 residues. The CDR3 coding sequence is TGTGCCAGCAGTTTAAGATACGAGCAGTACTTC. It yields the protein CASSLRYEQYF. The entire variable domain, with the rest obtained from reference TRBV28 and TRBJ2-7, is as follows: DVKVTQSSRYLVKRTGEKVFLECVQDMDHENMFWYRQDPGLGLRLIYFSYDVKMKEKGDIPEGYSVSREKKERFSLILESASTNQTSMYLCASSLRYEQYFGPGTRLTVT.

This sequence joins TRBV25-1 and TRBJ1-2; 9 nucleotides align to TRBD1. This CDR3 is built from 15 residues. V was clipped by 4 bases and J by 2 bases; unmatched bases: 5. CDR1 is MGHDK, CDR2 SYGVNS, per germline. This CDR3 reads CASSGGTGWNYGYTF. CDR3 in DNA: TGTGCCAGCAGTGGCGGGACAGGGTGGAACTATGGCTACACCTTC.

V gene TRBV5-4 combines with J gene TRBJ2-5; 12 nucleotides align to TRBD2. The V gene's germline CDR1 is SGHNT and CDR2 YYREEE (reference sequence). This CDR3 has 17 amino acids. After removal of 0 bases from V and 2 bases from J, the junction contained 5 bases not matched to a gene. The CDR3 DNA reads as TGTGCCAGCAGCTTGGTTTTAACTAGCGGGGGGCAAGAGACCCAGTACTTC. Amino acids: CASSLVLTSGGQETQYF.

V usage is TRBV7-8 and J usage is TRBJ2-2, with TRBD2 as a possible D gene (6 bases). Trimming took off 2 bases at V and 4 bases at J, with 11 bases between the two ends. CDR1 and CDR2 from the germline V gene are SGHVS and FQNEAQ. The CDR3 has 15 amino acids. The CDR3 sequence: CASSLPGLLTGELFF. For the CDR3, the DNA is TGTGCCAGCAGCTTACCGGGACTCCTCACCGGGGAGCTGTTTTTT.

The chain is built from TRBV30 and TRBJ1-6; D unresolved. Looked up from germline, CDR1 is GTSNPN and CDR2 is SVGIG (reference sequence). V was shortened by 2 bases and J by 7 bases, with 12 bases between the two germline ends. This CDR3 contains 14 residues. CDR3 sequence: CAWSNPTANSPLHF. CDR3 bases: TGTGCCTGGAGTAATCCAACAGCGAATTCACCCCTCCACTTT. The full variable domain, completed using reference TRBV30 and TRBJ1-6, is SQTIHQWPATLVQPVGSPLSLECTVEGTSNPNLYWYRQAAGRGLQLLFYSVGIGQISSEVPQNLSASRPQDRQFILSSKKLLLSDSGFYLCAWSNPTANSPLHFGNGTRLTVT.

The rearrangement joins TRBV28 to TRBJ1-3; D possibly corresponds to TRBD1 (5 bases). The germline V gene encodes CDR1 MDHEN and CDR2 SYDVKM. Between the trimmed V and J ends, which lost 4 bases and 3 bases, there was a span of 10 bases. This CDR3 is 14 amino acids long. In nucleotides, the CDR3 is TGTGCCAGCAGTTCCGGACAATTTGGAAACACCATATATTTT. This gives the protein CASSSGQFGNTIYF.

V is TRBV9 and J is TRBJ2-2, with no clear D. Trimming took 0 bases from V and 0 from J, leaving 6 bases between them. This CDR3 has 15 amino acids. The germline gives CDR1 SGDLS, CDR2 YYNGEE. CDR3 DNA sequence: TGTGCCAGCAGCGTAGAACAGACGAACACCGGGGAGCTGTTTTTT. It codes for CASSVEQTNTGELFF. Based on the CDR3 plus reference TRBV9 and TRBJ2-2, the full variable domain is DSGVTQTPKHLITATGQRVTLRCSPRSGDLSVYWYQQSLDQGLQFLIQYYNGEERAKGNILERFSAQQFPDLHSELNLSSLELGDSALYFCASSVEQTNTGELFFGEGSRLTVL.

Comment on this clone: A read error may account for a junction end that differs from germline. The CDR3 loop reads CASNGQALMLF. In nucleotides, the CDR3 is TGTGCCAGCAATGGGCAGGCCCTCATGCTCTTC. The chain combines TRBV28 with TRBJ1-2; no definite D call. This CDR3 has 11 residues. Germline assignment: CDR1 MDHEN and CDR2 SYDVKM.

This clone was detected only a few times. The chain has TRBV3-1 (or the pseudogene TRBV3-2) and TRBJ1-6; 7 positions match TRBD1. V dropped 2 bases and J dropped 0; count of bases not matched to a gene: 4. Germline V gene data show CDR1 as LGHDT and CDR2 as YNNKEL (reference sequence). This CDR3 is built from 17 residues. The DNA of the CDR3 is TGTGCCAGCAGCCAAAGGACAGGCAGCTCCTATAATTCACCCCTCCACTTT. The encoded protein is CASSQRTGSSYNSPLHF.

This clone was observed a few times. Other DNA sequences from this sample encode an identical CDR3 as well. The rearrangement links TRBV5-6 to TRBJ1-2; no clear D gene. CDR1 and CDR2 (germline): SGHDT, YYEEEE. This CDR3 has 12 residues. Trimming removed 2 bases from V and 8 bases from J, with 10 bases in between. CDR3 nucleotide sequence: TGTGCCAGCAGCTTAGGAGGGTACGGCTACACCTTC. As protein: CASSLGGYGYTF.

This rearrangement joins TRBV20-1 to TRBJ1-2; TRBD1 is a possible D gene (5 bases). Germline V gives CDR1 DFQATT, CDR2 SNEGSKA (reference sequence). Trimming removed 3 bases at V and 7 bases at J, with 9 bases between. The CDR3 runs to 11 residues. CDR3: CSASRGRGYTF. In DNA, the CDR3 is TGCAGTGCTAGTAGGGGACGTGGCTACACCTTC.

This chain uses TRBV9 with TRBJ1-3; 7 bases map to TRBD1. J gave up 0 bases and V 3 bases, and 6 bases lay outside the gene matches. Germline CDR1 reads SGDLS; CDR2 reads YYNGEE. This CDR3 has 16 residues. CDR3 coding DNA: TGTGCCAGCAGCGACCCGGGACAGAGCTCTGGAAACACCATATATTTT. Protein: CASSDPGQSSGNTIYF.

The sample holds a few counts of this clone. V usage is TRBV4-2 and J usage is TRBJ2-7; D gene uncertain. The CDR3 loop spans 14 amino acids. V was shortened by 0 bases and J by 0 bases, with 6 bases between the two germline ends. Germline assignment: CDR1 LGHNA and CDR2 YNFKEQ. The CDR3 sequence is CASSQEASSYEQYF. CDR3 DNA: TGTGCCAGCAGCCAAGAGGCCAGCTCCTACGAGCAGTACTTC.

This rearrangement joins TRBV7-2 to TRBJ2-1; no definite D call. The CDR3 is 15 residues long. V lost 1 base, J lost 0 bases, and 7 bases lay in between. Germline lookup yields CDR1 SGHTA and CDR2 FQGNSA. CDR3 residues: CASSLVSGSYNEQFF. CDR3 DNA sequence: TGTGCCAGCAGCTTAGTGTCGGGCTCCTACAATGAGCAGTTCTTC.

CDR3: CATSRDGKANEKLFF. CDR3 nucleotide sequence: TGTGCCACCAGCAGAGATGGGAAGGCTAATGAAAAACTGTTTTTT. This rearrangement joins TRBV15 to TRBJ1-4; no firm D call. Trimming left V 0 bases short and J 3 bases short, with 8 bases between. This CDR3 has 15 amino acids. The germline gives CDR1 LNHNV, CDR2 YYDKDF (reference sequence).